The sequence of this T cell receptor (beta chain) was determined in a study of Ad26.COV2.S vaccination and SARS-CoV-2 variants. The overall study: Of the COV1001 trial arms, the Ad26.COV2.S arm included the donor. Findings of the study overall: There was a possibility that the TCR breadth and depth analyses underestimated total T cell responses.

Assay used: immunoSEQ multiplex PCR; TCRdb lists only in-frame clones, some missing. The sample consists of a few hundred thousand clones, about nine tenths of them appearing once. A note on this clone: Its antigen is not identified.

Noted treatment: some 20 received Ad26.COV2.S at low or high dose, single or two shots; about 5 received placebo; per-sample allocation not given. Each sample was drawn 63 days after the first injection (of vaccine or placebo). This specimen was peripheral blood, taken in a trial of Ad26.COV2.S vaccine versus placebo. The clonotype comes from a person between 18 and 65 years old who received the Ad26.COV2.S COVID-19 vaccine or a placebo.

CDR3 sequence: CASSLMGVVEAFF. The CDR3, as DNA: TGTGCCAGCAGCTTAATGGGGGTTGTGGAAGCTTTCTTT. J is TRBJ1-1 and V is TRBV7-9, with D perhaps matching TRBD1 (5 bases). Trimming left V 2 bases short and J 8 bases short, with 12 bases between. There are 13 residues in the CDR3. The germline CDR1 and CDR2 sequences are SEHNR and FQNEAQ (reference sequence).